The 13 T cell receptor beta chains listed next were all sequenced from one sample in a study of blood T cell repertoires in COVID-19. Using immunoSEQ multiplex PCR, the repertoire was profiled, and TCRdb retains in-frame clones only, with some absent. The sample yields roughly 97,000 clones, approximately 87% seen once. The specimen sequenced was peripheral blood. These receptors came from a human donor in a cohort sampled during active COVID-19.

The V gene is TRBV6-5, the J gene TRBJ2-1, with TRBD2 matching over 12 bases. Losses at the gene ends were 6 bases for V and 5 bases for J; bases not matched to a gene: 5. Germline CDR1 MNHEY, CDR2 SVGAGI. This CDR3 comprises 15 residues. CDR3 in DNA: TGTGCCAGCAGATTAAGACTAGCGGGGGACAATGAGCAGTTCTTC. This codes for CASRLRLAGDNEQFF.

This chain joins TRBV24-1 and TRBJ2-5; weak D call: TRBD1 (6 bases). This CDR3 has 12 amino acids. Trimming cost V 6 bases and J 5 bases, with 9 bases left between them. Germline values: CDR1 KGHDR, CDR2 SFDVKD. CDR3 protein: CATSRTEETQYF. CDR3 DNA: TGTGCCACCAGTAGGACAGAGGAGACCCAGTACTTC.

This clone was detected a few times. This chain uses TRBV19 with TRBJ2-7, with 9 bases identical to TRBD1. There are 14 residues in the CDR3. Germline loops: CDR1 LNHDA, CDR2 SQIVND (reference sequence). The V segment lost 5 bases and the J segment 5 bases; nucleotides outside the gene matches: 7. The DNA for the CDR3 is TGTGCCAGTAGTCTCTCGCGGGACAGGGACGAGCAGTACTTC. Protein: CASSLSRDRDEQYF.

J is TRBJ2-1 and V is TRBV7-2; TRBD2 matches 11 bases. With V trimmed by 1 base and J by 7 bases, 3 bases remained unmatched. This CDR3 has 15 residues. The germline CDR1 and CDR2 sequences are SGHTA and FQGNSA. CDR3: CASSLDPSGRNEQFF. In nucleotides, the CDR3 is TGTGCCAGCAGCTTAGATCCTAGCGGGAGGAATGAGCAGTTCTTC.

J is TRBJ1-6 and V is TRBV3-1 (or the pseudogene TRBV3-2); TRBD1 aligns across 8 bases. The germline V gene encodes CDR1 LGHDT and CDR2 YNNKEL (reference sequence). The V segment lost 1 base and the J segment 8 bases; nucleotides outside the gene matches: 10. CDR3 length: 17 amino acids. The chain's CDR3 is CASSQGSSGQVYSPLHF. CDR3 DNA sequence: TGTGCCAGCAGCCAAGGATCCTCGGGACAGGTCTATTCACCCCTCCACTTT.

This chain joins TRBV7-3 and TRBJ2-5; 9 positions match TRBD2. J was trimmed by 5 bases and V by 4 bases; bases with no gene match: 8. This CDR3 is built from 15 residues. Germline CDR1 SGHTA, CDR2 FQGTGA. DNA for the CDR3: TGTGCCAGCAGCTGGGTAGCGGGAGCGGGGGAGACCCAGTACTTC. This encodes CASSWVAGAGETQYF.

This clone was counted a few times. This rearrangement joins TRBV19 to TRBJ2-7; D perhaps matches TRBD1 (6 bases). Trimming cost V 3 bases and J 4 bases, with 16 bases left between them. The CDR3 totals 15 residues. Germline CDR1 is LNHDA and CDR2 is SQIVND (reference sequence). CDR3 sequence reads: CASSMVRQERYEQYF. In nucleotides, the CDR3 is TGTGCCAGTAGTATGGTAAGACAGGAGAGGTACGAGCAGTACTTC.

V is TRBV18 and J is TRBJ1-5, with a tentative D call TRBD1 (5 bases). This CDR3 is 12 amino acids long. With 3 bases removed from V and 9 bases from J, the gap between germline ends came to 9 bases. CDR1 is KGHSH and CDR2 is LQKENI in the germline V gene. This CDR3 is CASSPPGGPQHF. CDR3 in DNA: TGTGCCAGCTCACCCCCCGGGGGGCCCCAGCATTTT. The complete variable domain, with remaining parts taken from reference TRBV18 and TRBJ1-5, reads NAGVMQNPRHLVRRRGQEARLRCSPMKGHSHVYWYRQLPEEGLKFMVYLQKENIIDESGMPKERFSAEFPKEGPSILRIQQVVRGDSAAYFCASSPPGGPQHFGDGTRLSIL.

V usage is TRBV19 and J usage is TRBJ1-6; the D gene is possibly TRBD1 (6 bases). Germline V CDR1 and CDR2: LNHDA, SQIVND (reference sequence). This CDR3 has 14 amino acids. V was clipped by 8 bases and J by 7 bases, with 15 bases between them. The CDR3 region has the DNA TGTGCCAGTGTAGGGGACACAATCAATTCACCCCTCCACTTT. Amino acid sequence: CASVGDTINSPLHF.

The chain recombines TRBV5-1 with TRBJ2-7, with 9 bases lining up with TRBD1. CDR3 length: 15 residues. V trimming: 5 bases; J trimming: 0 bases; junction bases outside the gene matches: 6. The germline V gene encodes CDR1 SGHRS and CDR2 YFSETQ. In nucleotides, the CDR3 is TGCGCCAGCAGAGTAGAGACAGGGGGCTCCTACGAGCAGTACTTC. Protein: CASRVETGGSYEQYF.

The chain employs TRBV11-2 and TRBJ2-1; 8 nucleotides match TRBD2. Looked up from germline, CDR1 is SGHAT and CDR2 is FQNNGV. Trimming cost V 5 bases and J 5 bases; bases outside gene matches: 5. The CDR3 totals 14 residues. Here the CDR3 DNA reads TGTGCCAGCAGCCGAACTAGCGGAGACAATGAGCAGTTCTTC. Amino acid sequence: CASSRTSGDNEQFF.

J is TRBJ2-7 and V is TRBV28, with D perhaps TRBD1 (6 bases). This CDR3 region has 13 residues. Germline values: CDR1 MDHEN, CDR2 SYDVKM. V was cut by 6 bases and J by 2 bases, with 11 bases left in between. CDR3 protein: CASRGHAAYEQYF. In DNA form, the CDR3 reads TGTGCCAGCAGGGGACATGCGGCCTACGAGCAGTACTTC.

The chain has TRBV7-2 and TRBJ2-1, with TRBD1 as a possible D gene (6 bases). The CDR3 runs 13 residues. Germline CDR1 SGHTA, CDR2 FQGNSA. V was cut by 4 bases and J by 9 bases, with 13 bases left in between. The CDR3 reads CASSSTGMVEQFF. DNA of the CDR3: TGTGCCAGCAGCTCCACAGGGATGGTTGAGCAGTTCTTC.